These T cell receptor beta chains were read from a single sample in a study of T cell responses to AZD1222 COVID-19 vaccine. Data came from immunoSEQ multiplex PCR; TCRdb stores just in-frame clones and leaves some out. The repertoire consists of 100,000 to 150,000 clones, with around nine tenths occurring once and the leading ten covering roughly 1.1%. Sequenced here: peripheral blood, sampled 28 days after the second AZD1222 dose. These receptors all stem from an adult who received the AZD1222 COVID-19 vaccine. The CDR3 runs from the conserved cysteine through the conserved F or W. The D gene is left open where the match is weak. The size entry is marked missing in some rows and otherwise reads once, few, many or a size class.

d_call	v_call	j_call	clone_size	cdr3_nt	cdr3_aa
.	TRBV9	TRBJ2-1	.	TGTGCCAGCAGCGCCCAACCCTCTGCGACCTACAATGAGCAGTTCTTC	CASSAQPSATYNEQFF
TRBD1	TRBV6-5	TRBJ1-5	.	TGTGCCAGCGGGGACAGTATCTGGCAGCCCCAGCATTTT	CASGDSIWQPQHF
.	TRBV6-4	TRBJ2-3	once	TGTGCCAGCAGTGACTCTGGGCAGGTCCAGGATACGCAGTATTTT	CASSDSGQVQDTQYF
.	TRBV5-1	TRBJ1-1	.	TGCGCCAGCAGCTTGGAGCAGGGCCGGACTGAAGCTTTCTTT	CASSLEQGRTEAFF
TRBD1	TRBV25-1	TRBJ2-2	.	TGTGCCAGCAGTGAATTTGTTAGGACAGGGAAAACCGGGGAGCTGTTTTTT	CASSEFVRTGKTGELFF
TRBD1	TRBV29-1	TRBJ1-1	.	TGCAGCGTTGAGGCAGGGGGGAACACTGAAGCTTTCTTT	CSVEAGGNTEAFF
.	TRBV5-6	TRBJ2-3	once	TGTGCCAGCAGCCTCCGGGACGCCACCCAAACGCAGTATTTT	CASSLRDATQTQYF
.	TRBV13	TRBJ1-4	.	TGTGCCAGCAGCGAAGGGGGATCTGGAAAACTGTTTTTT	CASSEGGSGKLFF
.	TRBV5-1	TRBJ2-1	.	TGCGCCAGCAGCTTTAGGGTGGGTAATGAGCAGTTCTTC	CASSFRVGNEQFF
TRBD2	TRBV5-5	TRBJ2-7	.	TGTGCCAGCAGCCGGACGGGACTAGCGGGAACCTCCTACGAGCAGTACTTC	CASSRTGLAGTSYEQYF
.	TRBV7-2	TRBJ1-1	.	TGTGCCAGCAGACCCCTAAGGAACACTGAAGCTTTCTTT	CASRPLRNTEAFF
.	TRBV7-2	TRBJ2-2	.	TGTGCCAGCAGCCCCGAGGGGGGGGCTTGGAGGGAGCTGTTTTTT	CASSPEGGAWRELFF
.	TRBV28	TRBJ2-3	.	TGTGCCAGCAGTTTAGGCCTAGCGTACAGCACAGATACGCAGTATTTT	CASSLGLAYSTDTQYF
TRBD2	TRBV19	TRBJ2-7	.	TGTGCCAGTAGCGAAACCGCGGGGGGGCCTGGGAACGAGCAGTACTTC	CASSETAGGPGNEQYF
.	TRBV5-6	TRBJ1-4	.	TGTGCCAGCAGCTTGAACGGTAGGGGCCGGGAAAAACTGTTTTTT	CASSLNGRGREKLFF
.	TRBV16	TRBJ1-1	.	TGTGCCAGCAGCACAGCAGGGTCTGGAGGGGCTTTCTTT	CASSTAGSGGAFF
.	TRBV7-2	TRBJ2-1	.	TGTGCCAGCAACCCGAGCGGAGGACCCTACAATGAGCAGTTCTTC	CASNPSGGPYNEQFF
.	TRBV6-2/TRBV6-3	TRBJ2-3	.	TGTGCCAGCAGTGATTCCGGGGGCGGTAGCACAGATACGCAGTATTTT	CASSDSGGGSTDTQYF
.	TRBV18	TRBJ2-7	.	TGTGCCAGCTCACCTGGTACTTCCTACGAGCAGTACTTC	CASSPGTSYEQYF
.	TRBV29-1	TRBJ2-2	.	TGCAGCGCCCGACGCGTAGGAGGGACCGGGGAGCTGTTTTTT	CSARRVGGTGELFF
TRBD2	TRBV7-3	TRBJ2-3	.	TGTGCCAGCAGCTTAGCTAGCGGGGGATTAGATACGCAGTATTTT	CASSLASGGLDTQYF
.	TRBV5-5	TRBJ1-4	once	TGTGCCAGCAGCTTGGTTTCAGGGGCTAATGAAAAACTGTTTTTT	CASSLVSGANEKLFF
.	TRBV7-2	TRBJ2-7	.	TGTGCCAGCAGCTTAGGACAGCCACTCTACGAGCAGTACTTC	CASSLGQPLYEQYF
TRBD1	TRBV27	TRBJ2-3	.	TGTGCCAGCAGTTCGACAGGGGGCACAGATACGCAGTATTTT	CASSSTGGTDTQYF
.	TRBV28	TRBJ2-4	.	TGTGCCAGCAGTTCATGGCGGGGAGTTGGGAACATTCAGTACTTC	CASSSWRGVGNIQYF
TRBD2	TRBV5-3	TRBJ2-1	.	TGTGCCAGAAGACCCCGACTAGCGGGTTACTCCTACAATGAGCAGTTCTTC	CARRPRLAGYSYNEQFF
.	TRBV7-2	TRBJ1-6	once	TGTGCCAGCAGCTTAGGGGCATCTTCACCCCTCCACTTT	CASSLGASSPLHF
.	TRBV4-2	TRBJ1-4	once	TGTGCCAGCAGCCAAGCCATACCAGGTGAAAAACTGTTTTTT	CASSQAIPGEKLFF
.	TRBV28	TRBJ1-5	.	TGTGCCAGCAGTTTATCAGGACCCAATCAGCCCCAGCATTTT	CASSLSGPNQPQHF
.	TRBV11-2	TRBJ1-5	.	TGTGCCAGCAGCTTAGATCGGACACAGCCCCAGCATTTT	CASSLDRTQPQHF
.	TRBV19	TRBJ1-4	.	TGTGCCAGTAGAGTTCGACAGGCTAATAATGAAAAACTGTTTTTT	CASRVRQANNEKLFF
.	TRBV21-1	TRBJ1-2	.	TGTGCCAGCAGCAAAGGGTTCAACCCACGACCGGCGAACTATGGCTACACCTTC	CASSKGFNPRPANYGYTF
TRBD1	TRBV7-6	TRBJ2-7	.	TGTGCCAGCAGCTTAGGGACAGGGGCGGTTGCCTACGAGCAGTACTTC	CASSLGTGAVAYEQYF
.	TRBV9	TRBJ1-1	.	TGTGCCAGCAGCGCCGGGACCCCCGGGGGCGCTTTCTTT	CASSAGTPGGAFF
TRBD2	TRBV7-9	TRBJ2-3	once	TGTGCCAGCAGCTCGGGACTAGCGGGAGGAAACACAGATACGCAGTATTTT	CASSSGLAGGNTDTQYF
.	TRBV5-1	TRBJ1-2	.	TGCGCCAGCAGCGGAGGGGGACCGAACTATGGCTACACCTTC	CASSGGGPNYGYTF
TRBD2	TRBV7-2	TRBJ2-4	.	TGTGCCAGCAGCTTAGAGGGCGGGAGTTTAAACATTCAGTACTTC	CASSLEGGSLNIQYF
.	TRBV2	TRBJ2-1	.	TGTGCCAGCATTACCCGGGGCTATAAGAGCGATGAGCAGTTCTTC	CASITRGYKSDEQFF
.	TRBV7-8	TRBJ2-7	.	TGTGCCAGCAGCTTAATGGCCAGCTCCTACGAGCAGTACTTC	CASSLMASSYEQYF
TRBD1	TRBV28	TRBJ2-3	few	TGTGCCAGCAGTCCCCTCGACAGGGCCCTGGGAGATACGCAGTATTTT	CASSPLDRALGDTQYF
TRBD1	TRBV29-1	TRBJ2-5	.	TGCAGCGTTGAAGTGGACAGGGACCGCGAGACCCAGTACTTC	CSVEVDRDRETQYF
TRBD2	TRBV7-2	TRBJ2-3	.	TGTGCCAGCAGCAGAGGGAGCGGGATCGTTGATACGCAGTATTTT	CASSRGSGIVDTQYF
.	TRBV12-3/TRBV12-4	TRBJ1-1	few	TGTGCCAGCAGTTTACTGCTGGCGGAAGCTTTCTTT	CASSLLLAEAFF
TRBD1	TRBV7-3	TRBJ1-2	.	TGTGCCAGCAGCTCCTCATCGACAGGGGTGGATGGCTACACCTTC	CASSSSSTGVDGYTF